The TCR beta chain under discussion was sequenced for a study of T cell repertoires in cytomegalovirus infection. Trimming removed 3 bases from V and 2 bases from J, with 10 bases in between. The CDR3 contains 13 residues. In germline, CDR1 is DFQATT, CDR2 SNEGSKA (reference sequence). TCRdb used MiXCR to reprocess the reads, holding one entry per CDR3 protein. The data show some 130,000 distinct CDR3 sequences, 8% to 9% seen once. Study-level results: Summed frequency of public TCR beta families distinguished CMV carriers with the relevant HLA. In two of eight donors, the top clonotype was HLA-C-restricted CMV-specific.

Points on this clonotype: The antigen is undetermined.

This TCR came from a human donor in good health (CMV status not recorded). Some clones in this sample may be carry-over from other donors' samples. Sequenced: PBMCs. The V gene is TRBV20-1, the J gene TRBJ2-5, with D maybe TRBD2 (6 bases). CDR3 sequence (DNA): TGCAGTGCTAGTGGGGGGTGGCAAGAGACCCAGTACTTC. This sequence encodes CSASGGWQETQYF.